The 18 T cell receptor beta chains listed next were all sequenced from one sample in a study of blood T cells in healthy people across ages. A J-beta primer mix and a sample-barcoded 5' primer were used in a second PCR of about 7 to 12 cycles. Using its own MiXCR run on the 5' RACE reads, TCRdb lists one record per CDR3 protein. The data show roughly 1,000,000 distinct CDR3 sequences, roughly a quarter seen once. These sequences were also reported in another study, on T cells of mothers and their children.

The sample taken for sequencing was blood. All receptors derive from a girl aged 2-15 years in good health.

This chain connects TRBV25-1 to TRBJ2-1; no clear D. Germline CDR1 MGHDK, CDR2 SYGVNS. Trimming pared 2 bases from V and 0 bases from J, leaving 8 bases between. The CDR3 is 15 amino acids. The CDR3 here is CASSEPDISYNEQFF. The CDR3 DNA follows: TGTGCCAGCAGTGAACCAGACATCTCCTACAATGAGCAGTTCTTC. Complete variable domain (other parts from reference TRBV25-1 and TRBJ2-1): EADIYQTPRYLVIGTGKKITLECSQTMGHDKMYWYQQDPGMELHLIHYSYGVNSTEKGDLSSESTVSRIRTEHFPLTLESARPSHTSQYLCASSEPDISYNEQFFGPGTRLTVL.

The genes are TRBV5-1 and TRBJ2-3; D perhaps matches TRBD2 (7 bases). Trimming left V 1 base short and J 3 bases short, with 15 bases between. Germline V CDR1 and CDR2: SGHRS, YFSETQ. CDR3 length: 16 residues. The CDR3 DNA follows: TGCGCCAGCAGCTTGCGGGGGGCGGAATGGACAGATACGCAGTATTTT. This codes for CASSLRGAEWTDTQYF.

This chain uses TRBV7-9 with TRBJ1-5; 7 bases are a match to TRBD1. There are 15 residues in the CDR3. Germline values: CDR1 SEHNR, CDR2 FQNEAQ (reference sequence). J was trimmed by 5 bases and V by 4 bases; bases with no gene match: 8. The CDR3 coding sequence is TGTGCCAGCAGCTCCGACAGGGTAGTGGATCAGCCCCAGCATTTT. Translated, it gives CASSSDRVVDQPQHF.

This clonotype was detected only a few times. The DNA of the CDR3 is TGCGCCAGCAGTGAACACAGGTTGGCTCGGGAGGCAGATACGCAGTATTTT. Translated, it gives CASSEHRLAREADTQYF. This chain uses TRBV10-1 with TRBJ2-3, with 7 nucleotides matching TRBD2. Germline V lookup: CDR1 WNHNN, CDR2 SYGVQD (reference sequence). V was pared by 3 bases and J by 4 bases, with 13 bases of the junction left unmatched. The CDR3 is 17 residues long.

This clonotype was seen repeatedly, ten times or more. V gene TRBV20-1 combines with J gene TRBJ2-7; D is perhaps TRBD2 (6 bases). Germline V gene sequence: CDR1 DFQATT, CDR2 SNEGSKA (reference sequence). The CDR3 contains 13 residues. Trimming cost V 6 bases and J 0 bases, with 12 bases left between them. CDR3 residues: CSAGTASSYEQYF. Written as DNA, the CDR3 is TGCAGTGCCGGGACTGCCAGCTCCTACGAGCAGTACTTC.

This clonotype was recorded a few times. This chain joins TRBV29-1 and TRBJ2-7; either TRBD1 or TRBD2 may supply D (5 bases each). Germline values: CDR1 SQVTM, CDR2 ANQGSEA. The CDR3 has 14 residues. Trimming took 3 bases from V and 3 from J, leaving 15 bases between them. The CDR3 sequence is CSVDPGTDDYEQYF. In DNA, the CDR3 is TGCAGCGTTGACCCCGGGACGGATGACTACGAGCAGTACTTC.

V usage is TRBV11-2 and J usage is TRBJ2-3, with TRBD2 matching 11 bases. CDR1 and CDR2 from the germline V gene are SGHAT and FQNNGV. The CDR3 runs 16 residues. Trimming cost V 4 bases and J 6 bases; bases outside gene matches: 9. The CDR3 sequence is CASSSRTSGSSDTQYF. The CDR3 region has the DNA TGTGCCAGCAGCTCCCGAACTAGCGGGAGTTCGGATACGCAGTATTTT.

This clonotype was counted only a few times. V is TRBV20-1 and J is TRBJ2-5, with D maybe TRBD2 (6 bases). CDR1 is DFQATT and CDR2 is SNEGSKA in the germline V gene (reference sequence). The CDR3 covers 13 residues. V was pared by 3 bases and J by 4 bases, with 12 bases between. Here the CDR3 reads CSASGSNGETQYF. CDR3 DNA: TGCAGTGCTAGCGGGAGCAATGGAGAGACCCAGTACTTC.

The chain's CDR3 is CATSDPTGFKETQYF. In DNA, the CDR3 is TGTGCCACCAGTGATCCGACAGGGTTCAAAGAGACCCAGTACTTC. The chain joins TRBV24-1 to TRBJ2-5; 7 nucleotides line up with TRBD1. Germline V gene lookup returns CDR1 KGHDR and CDR2 SFDVKD. CDR3 length equals 15 residues. V was clipped by 3 bases and J by 3 bases; unmatched bases: 6.

This clonotype has just a few counts. V gene TRBV12-3 or TRBV12-4 combines with J gene TRBJ1-1, with D possibly matching TRBD1 (5 bases). The CDR3 has 15 amino acids. V lost 7 bases and J 0 bases, leaving 15 bases between the germline ends. The CDR3 reads CASTLGAGLNTEAFF. The CDR3 nucleotides read TGTGCCAGCACTCTCGGGGCAGGACTGAACACTGAAGCTTTCTTT.

The chain couples TRBV20-1 to TRBJ2-1, with D possibly TRBD2 on 6 matching bases. Gene TRBJ2-7 matches the end of the DNA better, so the J call may be wrong. This CDR3 region has 14 residues. CDR1 and CDR2 from the germline V gene are DFQATT and SNEGSKA (reference sequence). The CDR3 loop reads CSAAPGVSNYEQYF. In DNA form, the CDR3 reads TGCAGTGCAGCTCCGGGGGTGAGCAACTACGAGCAGTACTTC.

This clonotype was counted a few times. J is TRBJ2-7 and V is TRBV7-9; D is unresolved. The CDR3 extends over 13 amino acids. Germline V gene lookup returns CDR1 SEHNR and CDR2 FQNEAQ (reference sequence). Deletions cut 5 bases from V and 1 base from J, with 9 bases between. The CDR3 sequence: CASSPRLSYEQYF. CDR3 DNA sequence: TGTGCCAGCAGCCCCCGACTTTCCTACGAGCAGTACTTC.

This chain connects TRBV24-1 to TRBJ2-5; D ambiguous. TRBJ2-7 explains the end of the DNA better; the J call may be wrong. Germline values: CDR1 KGHDR, CDR2 SFDVKD. The CDR3 sequence is 14 residues long. The CDR3, as DNA: TGTGCCACCAGTGACCCGCGAGGTTCCTACGAGCAGTACTTC. It translates to CATSDPRGSYEQYF.

V usage is TRBV18 and J usage is TRBJ2-5; D is ambiguous. Trimming shortened V by 0 bases and J by 5 bases, and 7 bases separated the two germline ends. Germline loops: CDR1 KGHSH, CDR2 LQKENI. CDR3 length equals 13 residues. The CDR3 sequence is CASSPPEGETQYF. The DNA of the CDR3 is TGTGCCAGCTCACCACCGGAAGGGGAGACCCAGTACTTC. Full variable domain (outside the CDR3, taken from reference TRBV18 and TRBJ2-5): NAGVMQNPRHLVRRRGQEARLRCSPMKGHSHVYWYRQLPEEGLKFMVYLQKENIIDESGMPKERFSAEFPKEGPSILRIQQVVRGDSAAYFCASSPPEGETQYFGPGTRLLVL.

This clonotype was counted only a few times. J is TRBJ2-1 and V is TRBV4-3; D unclear. Trimming pared 0 bases from V and 8 bases from J, leaving 14 bases between. The CDR3 loop spans 15 amino acids. CDR1 and CDR2 from the germline V gene are LGHNA and YSLEER. CDR3 amino acids: CASSQDLLSRDEQFF. Written as DNA, the CDR3 is TGCGCCAGCAGCCAAGATCTCCTCAGCCGTGATGAGCAGTTCTTC.

V gene TRBV4-1 combines with J gene TRBJ2-5; 10 bases map to TRBD1. The J segment lost 5 bases and the V segment lost 0 bases, leaving 6 bases of the junction unmatched. CDR3 size: 16 residues. Germline loops: CDR1 MGHRA, CDR2 YSYEKL. The CDR3 is CASSQDPGQGRETQYF. The DNA of the CDR3 is TGCGCCAGCAGCCAAGACCCGGGACAGGGGCGGGAGACCCAGTACTTC.

Many counts were recorded for this clonotype. The chain is built from TRBV4-3 and TRBJ1-1; D is uncertain. V lost 5 bases, J lost 1 base, and 8 bases lay in between. From germline, CDR1 is LGHNA and CDR2 YSLEER. CDR3 length: 13 amino acids. CDR3 amino acids: CASSDSRNTEAFF. The DNA of the CDR3 is TGCGCCAGCAGCGACTCCCGGAACACTGAAGCTTTCTTT.

The chain has TRBV7-2 and TRBJ2-3, with unresolved D. The CDR3 loop spans 12 amino acids. V lost 5 bases and J 6 bases, leaving 9 bases between the germline ends. Germline V CDR1 and CDR2: SGHTA, FQGNSA. The DNA of the CDR3 is TGTGCCAGCAGCCGTTTTAAGGATACGCAGTATTTT. Translating gives CASSRFKDTQYF.